One sample yielded the 2 T cell receptor beta chains listed below, sequenced in a study of blood T cells in healthy people across ages. A sample-barcoded 5' primer and a J-beta primer mix were used in a second PCR of roughly 7 to 12 cycles. TCRdb analysed the 5' RACE reads with MiXCR anew, one entry per CDR3 protein. The sample lists under 2 million distinct CDR3 sequences, almost 35% occurring once. The source material was blood. Every receptor here comes from a woman between 25 and 40 years old in good health.

This clonotype came up a few times. This chain connects TRBV10-2 to TRBJ2-3; 8 bases fit TRBD1. CDR1 and CDR2 from the germline V gene are WSHSY and SAAADI. The CDR3 spans 15 residues. V gave up 7 bases and J gave up 4 bases; unmatched junction bases: 10. For the CDR3, the DNA is TGCGCCAGCACTTTAGGACAGGGCTATTCAGATACGCAGTATTTT. This codes for CASTLGQGYSDTQYF.

The genes are TRBV4-1 and TRBJ1-6; D call uncertain. The CDR3 is made up of 15 amino acids. V lost 4 bases, J lost 3 bases, and 10 bases lay in between. The germline CDR1 and CDR2 sequences are MGHRA and YSYEKL. The CDR3 region is CASSREQDYNSPLHF. The CDR3 DNA sequence: TGCGCCAGCAGCCGAGAGCAGGACTATAATTCACCCCTCCACTTT.